What follows are 2 T cell receptor beta chains derived from one specimen sequenced in a study of T-cell reconstitution after alpha-beta-depleted transplantation in children. It was with unique molecular identifiers that the TCRbeta library was prepared. MiXCR, applied by TCRdb to the PCR reads, yields one record per CDR3 protein. The sample comprises hundreds of thousands of distinct CDR3 sequences, over 15% of which are singletons, and around 0.96% rests with the top ten. Sequences were derived from PBMCs from the stem cell graft donor, sampled from the stem cell graft. These receptors were obtained from a human donor who donated a stem cell graft to a child with acute myeloid leukemia.

This clonotype appeared many times. The rearrangement links TRBV25-1 to TRBJ2-2, with D possibly being TRBD1 or TRBD2 (5 bases each). Germline V gene lookup returns CDR1 MGHDK and CDR2 SYGVNS. This CDR3 region has 16 residues. The V end lost 0 bases, the J end lost 8 bases, and 16 bases lay between the germline ends. CDR3 nucleotides: TGTGCCAGCAGTGAATATAGCAGGGAAAAGCGGGGGGAGCTGTTTTTT. Amino acid sequence: CASSEYSREKRGELFF.

This clonotype was counted ten times or more. The chain has TRBV12-3 or TRBV12-4 and TRBJ2-7; tentatively, D is TRBD1 (6 bases). Trimming left V 5 bases short and J 3 bases short, with 14 bases between. This CDR3 comprises 14 residues. The CDR3 spells CASSGLGHNYEQYF. CDR3 sequence (DNA): TGTGCCAGCAGTGGACTGGGACACAACTACGAGCAGTACTTC.